This T cell receptor (beta chain) was observed in a study of cytotoxic CD8 clonotypes in ibrutinib-treated CLL. Note on this clone: Its specificity is not known.

With 0 bases removed from V and 12 bases from J, the gap between germline ends came to 15 bases. Germline V CDR1 and CDR2: SGHNT, YENEEA. CDR3 length: 14 residues. TCRdb keeps only in-frame clones here, not all; method: immunoSEQ multiplex PCR. The sample shows some 84,000 clones, more than 70% of them seen only once. Study-level points and caveats: At the start, clonality exceeded age-matched healthy donors and followed circulating CD8+ T-cell counts.

The receptor was isolated from a human donor with chronic lymphocytic leukemia. The genes are TRBV11-3 and TRBJ2-1; possibly TRBD1 or TRBD2 for D (7 bases each). The specimen was PBMCs, collected before ibrutinib treatment. CDR3 DNA sequence: TGTGCCAGCAGCTTAGAGACAGGGAGGGATGGGCAGTTCTTC. Residues: CASSLETGRDGQFF. Full variable domain (rest looked up from reference TRBV11-3 and TRBJ2-1): EAGVVQSPRYKIIEKKQPVAFWCNPISGHNTLYWYLQNLGQGPELLIRYENEEAVDDSQLPKDRFSAERLKGVDSTLKIQPAELGDSAVYLCASSLETGRDGQFFGPGTRLTVL.